This paragraph covers one T cell receptor (beta chain) sequence. This specimen belongs to a study of cytomegalovirus exposure and HLA in healthy donors. The V end lost 0 bases, the J end lost 4 bases, and 12 bases lay between the germline ends. Germline V gives CDR1 LGHNA, CDR2 YSLEER. CDR3 size: 15 residues. The PCR ran on 60 Vbeta and 13 Jbeta primers. The table came from immunoSEQ multiplex PCR; TCRdb's copy has only in-frame clones and leaves some out. This table holds 150,000 or so clones, about two thirds found once. This TCR was recovered from a woman between 18 and 29 years old in good health and CMV-seronegative. The sample consisted of PBMCs. This rearrangement joins TRBV4-3 to TRBJ1-2; possibly TRBD1 for D (6 bases). The CDR3 protein is CASSQDRQVIYGYTF. The CDR3 DNA sequence: TGCGCCAGCAGCCAAGACCGACAGGTTATCTATGGCTACACCTTC.